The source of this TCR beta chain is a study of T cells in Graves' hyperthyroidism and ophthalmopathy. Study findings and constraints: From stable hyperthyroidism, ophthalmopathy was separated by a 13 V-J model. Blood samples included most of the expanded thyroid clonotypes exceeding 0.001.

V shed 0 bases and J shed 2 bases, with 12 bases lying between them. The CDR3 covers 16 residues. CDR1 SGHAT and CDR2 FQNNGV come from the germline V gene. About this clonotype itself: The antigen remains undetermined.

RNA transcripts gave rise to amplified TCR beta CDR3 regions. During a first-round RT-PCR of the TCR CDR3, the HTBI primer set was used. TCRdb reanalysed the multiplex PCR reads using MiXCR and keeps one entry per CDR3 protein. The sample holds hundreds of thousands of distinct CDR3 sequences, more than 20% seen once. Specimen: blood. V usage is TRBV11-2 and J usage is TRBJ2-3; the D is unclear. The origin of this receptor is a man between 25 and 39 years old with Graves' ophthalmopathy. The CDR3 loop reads CASSLEGNPYTDTQYF. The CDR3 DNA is TGTGCCAGCAGCTTAGAGGGGAACCCATACACAGATACGCAGTATTTT.